The following is a T cell receptor beta chain sequence with its context. Data came from immunoSEQ multiplex PCR; TCRdb stores just in-frame clones and leaves some out. The table lists roughly 230,000 clones, more than 70% of them singletons, with around 7.9% in the top ten. V lost 2 bases, J lost 8 bases, and 19 bases lay in between. In germline, CDR1 is SGHDT, CDR2 YYEEEE. The CDR3 length is 15 residues. The record originates from a study of blood T cell repertoires in COVID-19. Study-wide background: T cells, B-cell-depleted T cells, or PBMCs supplied cDNA or gDNA.

This chain links TRBV5-6 with TRBJ1-2; D possibly corresponds to TRBD1 (5 bases). The sequence came from a man in his forties with active or convalescent COVID-19. Specimen: peripheral blood. The CDR3 loop reads CASSFNSGAAGGYTF. The CDR3 DNA is TGTGCCAGCAGCTTCAACAGTGGGGCCGCGGGGGGCTACACCTTC. The whole variable domain, filled in from reference TRBV5-6 and TRBJ1-2, reads DAGVTQSPTHLIKTRGQQVTLRCSPKSGHDTVSWYQQALGQGPQFIFQYYEEEERQRGNFPDRFSGHQFPNYSSELNVNALLLGDSALYLCASSFNSGAAGGYTFGSGTRLTVV.